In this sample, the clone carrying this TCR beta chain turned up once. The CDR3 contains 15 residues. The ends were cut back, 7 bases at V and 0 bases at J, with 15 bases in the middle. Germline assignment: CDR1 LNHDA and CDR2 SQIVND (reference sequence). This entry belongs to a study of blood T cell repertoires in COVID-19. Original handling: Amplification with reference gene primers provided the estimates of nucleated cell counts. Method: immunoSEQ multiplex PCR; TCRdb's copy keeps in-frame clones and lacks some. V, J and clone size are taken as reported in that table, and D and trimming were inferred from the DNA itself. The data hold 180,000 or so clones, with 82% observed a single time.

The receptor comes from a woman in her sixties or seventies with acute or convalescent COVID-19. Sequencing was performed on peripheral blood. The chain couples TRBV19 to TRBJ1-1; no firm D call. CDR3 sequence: CASINPSGVNTEAFF. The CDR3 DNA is TGTGCCAGTATCAACCCGAGCGGGGTGAACACTGAAGCTTTCTTT.